This TCR beta chain derives from a study of cytomegalovirus exposure and HLA in healthy donors. The CDR3 contains 17 residues. CDR1 is SGHTS and CDR2 is YDEGEE in the germline V gene. The V end was cut by 4 bases, the J end by 4 bases, with 23 bases between. Study-level findings and limits: According to a later analysis, most TCR beta chains associated with CMV appeared HLA-restricted. Reportedly, a later analysis found an Asian-associated ancestry cluster had fewer N-insertions than the approximately 700-donor mean. Under in vitro conditions, three CMV-associated chains were confirmed as specific for CMV antigens.

PCR primers comprised 60 Vbeta and 13 Jbeta primers. Here immunoSEQ multiplex PCR was the method, and the copy in TCRdb shows in-frame clones only, minus some. The sample gives a few hundred thousand clones, about four fifths of which show up once; more than 0.3% is in the top ten. About this clone: Its antigen is unknown.

This chain links TRBV5-8 with TRBJ1-2, with D unclear. The source is a girl aged 2 to 9 in good health and CMV-seronegative. Material for sequencing was PBMCs. CDR3 in amino acids: CASSVRYPRNDPYGYTF. The CDR3 DNA reads TGTGCCAGCAGCGTGCGCTACCCCAGGAATGACCCCTATGGCTACACCTTC.